This T cell receptor beta chain is drawn from a study of blood T cell repertoires in COVID-19. TCRdb's copy holds only in-frame clones and misses some; the assay was immunoSEQ multiplex PCR. This sample has 200,000 to 250,000 clones, with under 90% found just once. The CDR3 consists of 14 residues. Germline loops: CDR1 SGHRS, CDR2 YFSETQ. Trimming cost V 1 base and J 6 bases, with 13 bases left between them. This TCR was recovered from a woman older than 75 with active or convalescent COVID-19. The rearrangement uses TRBV5-1 and TRBJ1-2; D possibly corresponds to TRBD1 (5 bases). The sequencing sample was made of peripheral blood. The CDR3 loop reads CASSLIGDVDGYTF. The CDR3, as DNA: TGCGCCAGCAGCTTGATAGGGGATGTAGATGGCTACACCTTC.